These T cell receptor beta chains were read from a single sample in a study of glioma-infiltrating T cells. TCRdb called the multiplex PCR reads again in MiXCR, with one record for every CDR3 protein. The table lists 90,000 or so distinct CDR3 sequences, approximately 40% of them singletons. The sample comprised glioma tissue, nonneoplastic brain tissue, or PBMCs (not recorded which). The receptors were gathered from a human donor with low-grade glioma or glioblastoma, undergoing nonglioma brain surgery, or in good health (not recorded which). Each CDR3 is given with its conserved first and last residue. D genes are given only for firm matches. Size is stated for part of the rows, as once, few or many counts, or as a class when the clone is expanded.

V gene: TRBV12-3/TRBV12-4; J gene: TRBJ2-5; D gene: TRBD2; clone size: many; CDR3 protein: CASSLRGMETQYF; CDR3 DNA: TGTGCCAGCAGTTTGCGGGGGATGGAGACCCAGTACTTC
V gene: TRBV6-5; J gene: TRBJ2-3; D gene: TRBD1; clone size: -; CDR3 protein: CASAYGTGATDTQYF; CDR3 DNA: TGTGCCAGTGCCTACGGGACAGGGGCGACAGATACGCAGTATTTT
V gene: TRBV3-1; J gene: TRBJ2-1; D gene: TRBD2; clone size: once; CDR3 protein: CASSQMTSGVHEQFF; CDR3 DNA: TGTGCCAGCAGCCAGATGACTAGCGGGGTCCATGAGCAGTTCTTC
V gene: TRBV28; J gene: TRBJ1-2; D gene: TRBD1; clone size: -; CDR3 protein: CASSRDRGRGYTF; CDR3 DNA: TGTGCCAGCAGCAGGGACAGGGGCCGCGGCTACACCTTC
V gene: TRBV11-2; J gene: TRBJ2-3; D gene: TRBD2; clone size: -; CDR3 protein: CASSLALLAGGVADTQYF; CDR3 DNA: TGTGCCAGCAGCTTAGCCCTACTAGCGGGAGGAGTCGCAGATACGCAGTATTTT
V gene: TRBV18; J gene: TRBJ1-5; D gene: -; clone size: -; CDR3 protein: CARSPAQRGQPQHF; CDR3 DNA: TGTGCCAGATCACCGGCCCAGCGCGGCCAGCCCCAGCATTTT
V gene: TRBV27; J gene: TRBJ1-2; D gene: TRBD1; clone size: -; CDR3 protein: CASTKAGTGGAGGNGYTF; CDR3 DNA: TGTGCCAGCACAAAGGCCGGGACAGGGGGCGCGGGCGGGAATGGCTACACCTTC
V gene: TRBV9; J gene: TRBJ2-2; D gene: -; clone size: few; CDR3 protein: CASSSVPGNGELFF; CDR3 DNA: TGTGCCAGCAGCTCGGTTCCGGGGAACGGGGAGCTGTTTTTT
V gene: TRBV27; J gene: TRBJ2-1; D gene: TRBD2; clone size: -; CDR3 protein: CASSLLAGASYSEQFF; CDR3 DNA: TGTGCCAGCAGTTTATTAGCGGGAGCGTCCTACAGTGAGCAGTTCTTC
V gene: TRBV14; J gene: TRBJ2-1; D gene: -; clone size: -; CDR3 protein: CASSQKTVGTDEQFF; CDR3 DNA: TGTGCCAGCAGCCAGAAAACGGTGGGGACTGATGAGCAGTTCTTC
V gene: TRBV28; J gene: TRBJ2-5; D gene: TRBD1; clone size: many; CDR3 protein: CASREQGWLETQYF; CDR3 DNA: TGTGCCAGCAGGGAACAGGGGTGGCTGGAGACCCAGTACTTC
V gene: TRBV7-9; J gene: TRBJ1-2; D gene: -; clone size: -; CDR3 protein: CASSYFRGGANYGYTF; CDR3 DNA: TGTGCCAGCAGCTACTTCAGGGGAGGGGCTAACTATGGCTACACCTTC
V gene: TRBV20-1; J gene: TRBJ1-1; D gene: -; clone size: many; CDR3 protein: CSASRRVMNTEAFF; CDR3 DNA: TGCAGTGCTTCAAGACGGGTGATGAACACTGAAGCTTTCTTT
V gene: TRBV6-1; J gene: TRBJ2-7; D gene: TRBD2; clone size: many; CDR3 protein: CASRGAGGFYEQYF; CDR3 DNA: TGTGCCAGCAGGGGAGCGGGAGGATTCTACGAGCAGTACTTC
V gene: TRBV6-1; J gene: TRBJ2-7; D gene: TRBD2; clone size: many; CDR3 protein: CASSRAGSSYEQYF; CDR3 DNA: TGTGCCAGCAGTAGAGCGGGGAGCTCCTACGAGCAGTACTTC
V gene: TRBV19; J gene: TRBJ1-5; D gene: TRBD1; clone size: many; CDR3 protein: CASSVDRGNQPQHF; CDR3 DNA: TGTGCCAGTAGTGTAGACAGGGGGAATCAGCCCCAGCATTTT
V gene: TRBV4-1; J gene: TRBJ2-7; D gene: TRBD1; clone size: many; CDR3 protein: CASSQRQGHYEQYF; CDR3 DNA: TGCGCCAGCAGCCAACGACAGGGTCACTACGAGCAGTACTTC
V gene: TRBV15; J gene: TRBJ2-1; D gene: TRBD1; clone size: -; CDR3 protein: CATSEPDRGLYNEQFF; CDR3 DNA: TGTGCCACCAGCGAGCCGGACAGGGGCCTTTACAATGAGCAGTTCTTC
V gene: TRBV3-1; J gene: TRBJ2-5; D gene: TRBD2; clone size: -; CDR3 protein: CASVQGLAGAGTQYF; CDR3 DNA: TGTGCCAGCGTCCAAGGACTAGCGGGAGCTGGGACCCAGTACTTC
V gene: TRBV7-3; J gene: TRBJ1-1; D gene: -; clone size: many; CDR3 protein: CASSQQPNTEAFF; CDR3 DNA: TGTGCCAGCAGCCAACAACCAAACACTGAAGCTTTCTTT
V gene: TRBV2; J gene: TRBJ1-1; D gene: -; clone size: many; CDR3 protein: CASIRPLNTEAFF; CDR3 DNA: TGTGCCAGCATCCGACCGCTGAACACTGAAGCTTTCTTT
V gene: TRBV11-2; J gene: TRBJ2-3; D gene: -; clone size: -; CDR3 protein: CASRPPGSTDTQYF; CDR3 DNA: TGTGCCAGTAGACCCCCAGGGAGCACAGATACGCAGTATTTT
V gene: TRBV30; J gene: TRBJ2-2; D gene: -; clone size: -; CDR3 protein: CAWSVRAGTNIGELFF; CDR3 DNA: TGTGCCTGGAGTGTACGTGCGGGAACGAACATCGGGGAGCTGTTTTTT
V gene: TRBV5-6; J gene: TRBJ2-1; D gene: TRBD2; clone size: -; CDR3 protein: CDSSLRGNEQFF; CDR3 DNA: TGTGACAGCAGCTTGCGGGGGAATGAGCAGTTCTTC